This T cell receptor beta chain was obtained from a study of cytomegalovirus exposure and HLA in healthy donors (dated by TCRdb to about 2017). In terms of the full investigation: In an earlier analysis of 450 to 750 of the donors, 250 to 350 Gb of sequence data and 100 million or so unique TCR beta sequences from some 170 million T cells were reported. About 300 gigabases of sequencing data and around 85 million unique TCR sequences made up an early release that covered roughly 670 HLA-typed donors. Among the roughly 400 genotyped donors, around 81% belonged to the genetic ancestry cluster associated with self-reported Caucasian donors. The study was designed to test whether signatures of past pathogen exposure could be identified by cataloging public T cell receptors. Using immunosequencing, the study profiled T cell repertoires from 550 to 750 subjects and related those repertoires to cytomegalovirus serostatus. Besides the first cohort of more than 650 subjects, a separate validation cohort made up of about 120 different subjects was used. High-throughput TCR immunosequencing, statistical association of individual TCRs with disease status, and machine learning were combined to predict cytomegalovirus infection status. To study patterns of TCR occurrence, a later analysis re-analyzed previously published TCR beta repertoires from 500 to 850 donors and added high-resolution HLA genotyping. The later analysis used no new phenotypic data to find candidate immune exposures, relying instead on TCR beta sequences and their occurrence across donors. To decide whether each TCR beta V gene segment behaved as functional or pseudogenic, an earlier analysis of several hundred of the donors relied on high-throughput TCR beta sequencing. Donor age, sex, ethnicity and CMV serostatus were collected together with the repertoire data. A later genetic analysis used genome-wide SNP genotypes for about 65% of the 666 donors, treating that subset as a discovery cohort. All discovery cohort repertoires had been generated using a single sequencing platform. HLA typing included class I and class II loci at four-digit resolution. Typing coverage differed by locus: A, B, C, DRB1 and DQB1 were typed in roughly 620-640 donors, DQA1 in 522, DPA1 in 600 to 610, and DPB1 in just under 490. Because of strong linkage in the cohort, roughly five DR-DQ haplotypes were treated as single units for association and clustering. Across under 500 genotyped donors of the cohort, an average of about 240,000 unique TCR beta nucleotide sequences per donor were sequenced, and around 20% of those sequences were non-productive. Overall results and qualifications from the work: Broadly in line with IMGT annotations, most TCR beta V segments showed up in productive rearrangements about 90% or about 30% of the time in an earlier analysis of 587 of the donors. In a later genetic analysis, a missense DCLRE1C variant was associated with V-gene and J-gene trimming of TCR beta chains, and the association was replicated in an independent cohort. In a later analysis, most CMV-associated TCR beta chains were found to appear HLA-restricted, with HLA associations seemingly driven largely by CMV exposure. A later analysis found that TCR association rates varied across HLA loci, with DRB1 alleles showing the most associated TCRs and HLA-C alleles the fewest. Several of the top co-occurrence clusters appeared to be linked to parvovirus B19, influenza, CMV and Epstein-Barr virus, according to a later analysis. The presence/absence analyses assumed that sequencing depth was roughly uniform across donors, and that assumption may not be true. Correlated functional status among segregating V segments might reflect linkage disequilibrium, but an unknown experimental factor could not be ruled out. The classifier was reported to diagnose cytomegalovirus status with high specificity and sensitivity in both the original cohort and the validation cohort. In this cohort, only TCR beta chains were sequenced, and detectable features were limited by the absence of alpha or paired-chain data. Around 16 rarely observed V segments, including chromosome 9 orphons, were excluded from the earlier analysis of about 500 of the donors because counts were too low. Strong co-occurrence of HLA alleles, especially DR and DQ, made assigning TCR associations to individual alleles difficult. Compared with the roughly 670-donor mean, donors in an Asian-associated ancestry cluster had fewer N-insertions in productive TCRs, according to a later genetic analysis. In vitro tests confirmed that three of the cytomegalovirus-associated TCR beta chains recognize cytomegalovirus antigens. Across donors, most TCR sequences were observed very rarely, whereas some public TCRs were present in many individuals. The sequencing pipeline was judged likely to have produced a cluster of highly shared sequence variants as a technical artifact. A later analysis found that HLA-associated TCR beta chains were more clonally expanded and had lower generation probabilities than equally common non-associated chains. A further reported finding was that TCR beta sequences accurately predicted the HLA-A and HLA-B alleles for most subjects in the first cohort. A total of fewer than 200 TCR beta chains were listed by the study as associated with cytomegalovirus. In a later analysis, 16,951 TCR beta sequences were associated with specific HLA alleles at a false discovery rate of 0.05. Immune exposure information for the cohort was limited to CMV serostatus. It was suggested by the authors that the approach could potentially be generalized to other disease states and immunological phenotypes. Because HLA typing was unavailable for some donors at each locus, only the typed subset was used in association tests.

The cohort consisted of hundreds of healthy bone marrow donors. All cohort members were sampled while nominally healthy, although unrecorded immune exposures were likely present. The donor tested CMV seropositive, placing the donor among the 289 seropositive members of the cohort. A peripheral blood sample was provided by each donor, and peripheral blood mononuclear cells were used for TCR beta sequencing. The Qiagen DNeasy Blood Extraction Kit was used to extract genomic DNA from the blood cell samples. The library was built by means of the immunoSEQ multiplex PCR assay. For the multiplex PCR, a mixture combining 60 forward primers for TCR Vbeta segments and 13 reverse primers for TCR Jbeta segments was used. The CDR3 region of rearranged TCR beta genes was amplified from genomic DNA with a multiplex PCR assay. The Illumina HiSeq System was used to sequence the amplified TCR beta libraries as 87-base-pair reads. On the study's bioinformatics: In a later analysis, tens of millions of unique TCR beta chains were counted across the approximately 640 repertoires, and approximately 11 million of these chains were shared by at least two donors. Raw reads were error-corrected and collapsed into unique sequences by a nearest-neighbor algorithm in which closely related sequences were merged to remove PCR and sequencing errors. CDR3 sequences were aligned to IMGT reference sequences to assign V, D and J gene segments. Each retained sequence needed at least a six-nucleotide match to both a V gene segment and a J gene segment. A rearrangement counted as productive if the CDR3 had no stop codons and remained in frame with V and J, and every other rearrangement counted as non-productive. CDR3 was defined according to IMGT convention as the region running from the second conserved V-encoded cysteine to the conserved J-encoded phenylalanine. The earlier analysis of 550 to 650 of the donors excluded any sequence lacking an unambiguous match to a single V gene segment. An earlier analysis of 587 of the donors classified V segments as functional when productive rearrangements were above 56.7% and as segregating when the standard deviation between donors was above 5%. A statistical classification framework was built to diagnose cytomegalovirus status from the catalog of TCR beta chain sequences. V and J gene assignment, in a later analysis, came from comparing TCR nucleotide sequences with IMGT/GENE-DB human TR gene sequences. A later analysis assigned CDR3 sequences and most-parsimonious VDJ recombination scenarios with the TCRdist pipeline. A later analysis defined each TCR beta chain by its CDR3 amino acid sequence plus V-gene family, and excluded reads lacking a unique V-gene family. To address suspected cross-contamination and a sequencing artifact, a later analysis removed a few hundred highly shared, low-generation-probability nucleotide sequences. For each public chain, a later analysis derived a clonal expansion index from normalized ranks of inferred template counts within each repertoire. Generation probabilities in a later analysis came from a VDJ recombination model fitted to out-of-frame rearrangements, and those results were checked against IGoR. In a later analysis, hypergeometric tests were used to score TCR-TCR, TCR-HLA and TCR-CMV co-occurrence, with a repertoire-size bias correction applied to TCR pairs. A later analysis estimated false discovery rates by permuting HLA or CMV assignments 20 times. In a later analysis, co-occurring TCRs were grouped with DBSCAN, and TCRdist sequence similarity was added when clustering was performed within HLA-allele-positive subsets. Repertoires with fewer than 30,000 or more than 120,000 public chains were left out of co-occurrence clustering, as were about 5 repertoires with anomalous nucleotide sharing. TCRdb provides this immuneACCESS table in a form limited to in-frame rearrangements. Some clones are lacking; in checked studies, under half of them reflect an unresolved V gene, and why the rest are absent is not known. The D gene and trimming were derived from the DNA, and the V and J assignments and clone size from that table. This sample is represented by about 74,000 clones; around 70% of them were singletons. The ten largest clones represent 8.5% to 14% of the sample.

As to this clone: Its recognized antigen is unknown. The sample holds no much larger clone one base away, and base qualities are not on file.

Sequencing was carried out using PBMCs. The origin of this receptor is a woman aged 40 to 50 in good health and CMV-seropositive.

This receptor has the CDR3 CASRQGTMNTEAFF. The DNA is as follows: TGTGCCAGTAGGCAGGGCACGATGAACACTGAAGCTTTCTTT. Here the chain combines TRBV19 and TRBJ1-1, and TRBD1 may be the D gene, going by 5 matching bases. Sequences LNHDA (CDR1) and SQIVND (CDR2) are obtained from the germline V gene (reference sequence). The CDR3 starts with the cysteine, ends with the phenylalanine, and has 14 residues. Only the CDR3 DNA stays, 42 bases, in frame from base 1. V is reduced by 6 bases and J by 0 bases, leaving a spacing of 11 bases between them.